What follows are 4 T cell receptor beta chains derived from one specimen sequenced in a study of shared T cell receptors in the human thymus. Clones were sequenced by immunoSEQ multiplex PCR, and TCRdb holds only the in-frame ones, with some missing. The table shows 640,000 or so clones, with 70% to 90% occurring only once. The sample also formed part of further work on human thymus T cells.

The specimen sequenced was thymocytes. The receptors stem from a boy under two years old with a congenital heart defect.

As concerns this clone: Other nucleotide sequences from this sample produce the same CDR3. The chain combines TRBV30 with TRBJ1-6; 8 bases line up with TRBD1. This CDR3 spans 15 amino acids. The germline gives CDR1 GTSNPN, CDR2 SVGIG (reference sequence). V shed 4 bases, J shed 5 bases, and the junction held 7 bases outside the gene matches. CDR3 loop: CAWMDRVDNNSPLHF. The DNA of the CDR3 is TGTGCCTGGATGGACAGGGTAGATAATAATTCACCCCTCCACTTT.

This clone was seen a single time. CDR3 in DNA: TGTGCCAGCAGCCCCGGGGACAGCACCCAGCATTTT. Translating it yields CASSPGDSTQHF. The chain recombines TRBV28 with TRBJ1-5; 7 bases are shared with TRBD1. J lost 11 bases, V lost 6 bases, and 7 bases had no gene match. The CDR3 length is 12 residues. Germline assignment: CDR1 MDHEN and CDR2 SYDVKM. Variable domain in full (rest from reference TRBV28 and TRBJ1-5): DVKVTQSSRYLVKRTGEKVFLECVQDMDHENMFWYRQDPGLGLRLIYFSYDVKMKEKGDIPEGYSVSREKKERFSLILESASTNQTSMYLCASSPGDSTQHFGDGTRLSIL.

Here the CDR3 reads CATSRDTTSGRAYHSYNEQFF. As DNA, the CDR3 is TGTGCCACCAGCAGAGATACGACTAGCGGGAGGGCCTACCACTCCTACAATGAGCAGTTCTTC. The gene calls are TRBV15 and TRBJ2-1, with TRBD2 identical over 14 bases. The CDR3 extends over 21 amino acids. The V segment lost 0 bases and the J segment 0 bases; nucleotides outside the gene matches: 10. CDR1 LNHNV and CDR2 YYDKDF come from the germline V gene (reference sequence).

The chain joins TRBV9 to TRBJ2-1, with 10 bases lining up with TRBD2. V gave up 0 bases and J gave up 7 bases; unmatched junction bases: 4. Germline V gives CDR1 SGDLS, CDR2 YYNGEE. This CDR3 has 15 amino acids. The CDR3 loop reads CASSVGSGGINEQFF. CDR3 bases: TGTGCCAGCAGCGTAGGTAGCGGGGGGATAAATGAGCAGTTCTTC.